This T cell receptor (beta chain) derives from a study of blood T cells in healthy people across ages. Then a second PCR, running about 6 to 12 cycles, was carried out with a sample-barcoded 5' primer and a J-beta primer mix. Unique molecular identifiers of 12 random nucleotides labeled each cDNA. One entry per CDR3 protein results from TCRdb running MiXCR on the 5' RACE reads. The data hold about 320,000 distinct CDR3 sequences, with 27% observed a single time. This clonotype was recorded a few times. Source material: blood. This receptor was obtained from a woman aged 65 to 85 in good health.

The CDR3, as DNA: TGTGCCAGCAGCCCTAGGGGGGACACTGAAGCTTTCTTT. Translating it yields CASSPRGDTEAFF. The V gene is TRBV13, the J gene TRBJ1-1; perhaps TRBD1 as D (6 bases). CDR1 and CDR2 from the germline V gene are PRHDT and FYEKMQ (reference sequence). The CDR3 loop spans 13 amino acids. The germline V and J ends were trimmed by 5 bases and 3 bases, with 10 bases remaining between them.